The count of the clone carrying this T cell receptor beta chain is one. The ends were cut back, 4 bases at V and 7 bases at J, with 20 bases in the middle. Germline CDR1 reads SGHRS; CDR2 reads YFSETQ. This CDR3 is 15 amino acids long. This entry belongs to a study of blood T cell repertoires in COVID-19. Some clones are missing from TCRdb's copy, which holds only in-frame ones; the method was immunoSEQ multiplex PCR. Here the sample spans fewer than 300,000 clones, about four fifths being singletons. This chain links TRBV5-1 with TRBJ1-2; a weak D match, TRBD1 (5 bases). The sample taken for sequencing was peripheral blood. The origin of this receptor is a man of 80 years or more with acute or convalescent COVID-19. The CDR3 loop is CASSLQGGVTSGYTF. The CDR3 region has the DNA TGCGCCAGCAGCCTTCAGGGAGGGGTGACATCTGGCTACACCTTC. The variable domain in full, completed from reference TRBV5-1 and TRBJ1-2, reads KAGVTQTPRYLIKTRGQQVTLSCSPISGHRSVSWYQQTPGQGLQFLFEYFSETQRNKGNFPGRFSGRQFSNSRSEMNVSTLELGDSALYLCASSLQGGVTSGYTFGSGTRLTVV.